This T cell receptor beta chain was identified during a study of T cells after posttransplantation cyclophosphamide. Per the germline V gene, CDR1 is SGHNT and CDR2 is YYREEE (reference sequence). Trimming left V 6 bases short and J 0 bases short, with 10 bases between. There are 15 residues in the CDR3. Generated by immunoSEQ multiplex PCR, the TCRdb table keeps only in-frame clones and is missing some. Counted here are approximately 52,000 clones, 85% to 90% occurring once; the ten biggest clones make up approximately 2.8%. The study's findings and limits: Donor-recipient repertoire similarity was low at 1-2 months, rising over year one. After PTCy, TRB diversity resembled that of CNI/methotrexate controls.

Of note for this clone: The antigen is not known.

This sequence originates from a man aged 25-40 years with a blood cancer, CMV-positive, and with a related stem cell donor. The sequenced sample consisted of PBMCs. The V gene is TRBV5-4, the J gene TRBJ2-6; no definite D call. In nucleotides, the CDR3 is TGTGCCAGCAATAGCCGAAGCTCTGGGGCCAACGTCCTGACTTTC. It codes for CASNSRSSGANVLTF.